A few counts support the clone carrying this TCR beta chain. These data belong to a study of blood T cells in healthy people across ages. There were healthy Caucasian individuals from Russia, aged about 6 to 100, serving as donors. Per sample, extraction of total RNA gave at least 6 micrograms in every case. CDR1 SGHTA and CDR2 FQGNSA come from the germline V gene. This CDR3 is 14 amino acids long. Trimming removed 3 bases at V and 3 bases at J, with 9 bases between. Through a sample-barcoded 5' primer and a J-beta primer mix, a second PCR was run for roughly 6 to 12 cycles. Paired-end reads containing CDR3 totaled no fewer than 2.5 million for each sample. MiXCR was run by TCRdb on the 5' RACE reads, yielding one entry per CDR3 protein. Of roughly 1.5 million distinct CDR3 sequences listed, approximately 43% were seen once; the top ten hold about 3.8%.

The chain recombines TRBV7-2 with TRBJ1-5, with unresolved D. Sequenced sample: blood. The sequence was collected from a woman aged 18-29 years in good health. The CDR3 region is CASSFGILNQPQHF. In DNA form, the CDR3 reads TGTGCCAGCAGCTTCGGGATTCTCAATCAGCCCCAGCATTTT.